One sample yielded the 21 T cell receptor beta chains listed below, sequenced in a study of molecular identifiers for immune sequencing clone quantification. Each CDR3 protein is one row after TCRdb ran MiXCR on the PCR reads. The table records over 600,000 distinct CDR3 sequences, nearly 20% of them present only once. The specimen sequenced was naive CD8+ T cells from blood, with Jurkat cell RNA spiked in. Subset noted: FACS-sorted CD8+CD4-CCR7+CD45RA+ naive T cells. The receptor source for this set is a human donor in good health. Some libraries in this study had Jurkat cell RNA spiked in.

The chain couples TRBV7-2 to TRBJ2-1, with 8 bases that match TRBD2. The CDR3 has 15 residues. Germline V gene sequence: CDR1 SGHTA, CDR2 FQGNSA. Unmatched junction bases numbered 8, after V lost 4 bases and J lost 6 bases. CDR3 bases: TGTGCCAGCAGCTCCCAGCGGGAGCGGGGCAATGAGCAGTTCTTC. This codes for CASSSQRERGNEQFF. The full variable domain, its missing parts supplied by reference TRBV7-2 and TRBJ2-1, is GAGVSQSPSNKVTEKGKDVELRCDPISGHTALYWYRQSLGQGLEFLIYFQGNSAPDKSGLPSDRFSAERTGGSVSTLTIQRTQQEDSAVYLCASSSQRERGNEQFFGPGTRLTVL.

This clonotype was picked up many times. This chain uses TRBV28 with TRBJ1-5; weak D call: TRBD1 (5 bases). Germline lookup yields CDR1 MDHEN and CDR2 SYDVKM. Trimming took 2 bases from V and 3 from J, leaving 11 bases between them. The CDR3 consists of 15 residues. The CDR3 sequence is CASSLVGGYNQPQHF. The CDR3 nucleotides read TGTGCCAGCAGTTTAGTCGGGGGATACAATCAGCCCCAGCATTTT.

This clonotype was observed a few times. This rearrangement joins TRBV19 to TRBJ1-1, with D perhaps TRBD1 (5 bases). The V gene's germline CDR1 is LNHDA and CDR2 SQIVND (reference sequence). The V end lost 5 bases, the J end lost 1 base, and 17 bases lay between the germline ends. The CDR3 covers 16 residues. As DNA, the CDR3 is TGTGCCAGTAGTCCCTGGGACGGCTCGGGGAACACTGAAGCTTTCTTT. Protein: CASSPWDGSGNTEAFF.

The gene calls are TRBV19 and TRBJ2-7, with a possible D match to TRBD1 (6 bases). In germline, CDR1 is LNHDA, CDR2 SQIVND (reference sequence). The CDR3 is made up of 14 amino acids. V lost 2 bases, J lost 2 bases, and 10 bases lay in between. Here the CDR3 reads CASSILGQAYEQYF. For the CDR3, the DNA is TGTGCCAGTAGTATATTGGGACAAGCCTACGAGCAGTACTTC.

This clonotype was recorded many times. The rearrangement joins TRBV23-1 to TRBJ2-3, with 9 bases aligning to TRBD1. TRBV23-1 is an ORF; its function is uncertain. The V segment lost 8 bases and the J segment 5 bases; nucleotides outside the gene matches: 8. The CDR3 is 14 residues long. The CDR3 coding sequence is TGCGCCAGCCACCCGGGACAGGGTTTAGATACGCAGTATTTT. Its protein product is CASHPGQGLDTQYF.

This clonotype was recorded at least ten times. The V and J genes are TRBV4-3 and TRBJ1-5; maybe TRBD1 (6 bases). V lost 1 base, J lost 5 bases, and 12 bases lay in between. Germline lookup yields CDR1 LGHNA and CDR2 YSLEER. CDR3 length: 15 amino acids. The CDR3 DNA reads TGCGCCAGCAGCCAAGTATACAGGGCTGATCAGCCCCAGCATTTT. Residues: CASSQVYRADQPQHF.

This clonotype was observed at least ten times. In DNA, the CDR3 is TGTGCCAGCAAGTTTGGGAACACTGAAGCTTTCTTT. It encodes CASKFGNTEAFF. J is TRBJ1-1 and V is TRBV6-2 or TRBV6-3, with no clear D. Germline CDR1 reads MNHEY; CDR2 reads SVGEGT. With 7 bases removed from V and 1 base from J, the gap between germline ends came to 7 bases. This CDR3 is 12 amino acids long.

This clonotype has more than one count but fewer than ten. The genes are TRBV4-3 and TRBJ2-1, with 11 bases identical to TRBD2. This CDR3 spans 16 amino acids. Per the germline V gene, CDR1 is LGHNA and CDR2 is YSLEER. Trimming at V came to 0 bases and at J to 10 bases, leaving 8 bases not matched to a gene. The CDR3 is CASSQDYSGGAGEQFF. DNA of the CDR3: TGCGCCAGCAGCCAAGATTATAGCGGGGGGGCCGGAGAGCAGTTCTTC.

Notes on this clonotype: This may arise from a read error, as a much more abundant clone is one base away. The chain couples TRBV4-3 to TRBJ2-7; perhaps TRBD2 as D (6 bases). CDR3 size: 15 residues. Per germline, CDR1 LGHNA and CDR2 YSLEER. Between the trimmed V and J ends, which lost 5 bases and 0 bases, there was a span of 14 bases. CDR3 in amino acids: CASSCTETSSYEQYF. The DNA for the CDR3 is TGCGCCAGCAGCTGCACAGAGACTAGCTCCTACGAGCAGTACTTC.

The genes are TRBV6-2 or TRBV6-3 and TRBJ1-2; weak D call: TRBD1 (5 bases). This CDR3 has 15 residues. The germline gives CDR1 MNHEY, CDR2 SVGEGT. Between the trimmed V and J ends, which lost 4 bases and 3 bases, there was a span of 15 bases. The CDR3 nucleotides are TGTGCCAGCAGTTCCCTGGACAATTGGTACTATGGCTACACCTTC. The encoded protein is CASSSLDNWYYGYTF.

The chain has TRBV5-1 and TRBJ1-1; perhaps TRBD1 as D (6 bases). V was pared by 4 bases and J by 11 bases, with 24 bases between. This CDR3 region has 15 residues. Germline V CDR1 and CDR2: SGHRS, YFSETQ. Here the CDR3 DNA reads TGCGCCAGCAGCGGAGGGGTGGGGGCCCCCCTAGTGGCTTTCTTT. Encoded protein: CASSGGVGAPLVAFF.

This clonotype was found many times. The V and J genes are TRBV7-9 and TRBJ1-5; TRBD1 might be the D (6 bases). This CDR3 spans 15 amino acids. Germline CDR1 reads SEHNR; CDR2 reads FQNEAQ (reference sequence). The V gene lost 8 bases and the J gene lost 1 base, with 15 bases spanning the gap. The CDR3 reads CASGNQGISNQPQHF. For the CDR3, the DNA is TGTGCCAGCGGAAACCAGGGGATCAGCAATCAGCCCCAGCATTTT.

This clonotype has ten or more counts. The chain is built from TRBV7-9 and TRBJ2-4; D remains unclear. Trimming took 4 bases from V and 7 from J, leaving 8 bases between them. Germline CDR1 SEHNR, CDR2 FQNEAQ (reference sequence). The CDR3 has 12 amino acids. CDR3 DNA sequence: TGTGCCAGCAGCTCTCCTGGGAACATTCAGTACTTC. This sequence encodes CASSSPGNIQYF.

This clonotype occurred many times. The rearrangement links TRBV19 to TRBJ2-7; D uncertain. V was trimmed by 9 bases and J by 2 bases, leaving 14 bases between them. This CDR3 is built from 13 residues. CDR1 LNHDA and CDR2 SQIVND come from the germline V gene (reference sequence). CDR3 nucleotide sequence: TGTGCCAGCGCGCCCGGGCTCACCTACGAGCAGTACTTC. Amino acids: CASAPGLTYEQYF.

This clonotype appeared many times. The chain recombines TRBV4-1 with TRBJ2-3; D may match TRBD1 or TRBD2 (5 bases each). The germline V and J ends were trimmed by 1 base and 5 bases, with 13 bases remaining between them. CDR1 is MGHRA and CDR2 is YSYEKL in the germline V gene. The CDR3 has 15 residues. In DNA form, the CDR3 reads TGCGCCAGCAGCCAAGGGGGGATGGGGAGAGATACGCAGTATTTT. Its translation is CASSQGGMGRDTQYF.

This clonotype was seen repeatedly, ten times or more. This rearrangement joins TRBV5-6 to TRBJ2-7, with D possibly matching TRBD1 (6 bases). V lost 0 bases and J 2 bases, leaving 12 bases between the germline ends. Per the germline V gene, CDR1 is SGHDT and CDR2 is YYEEEE. The CDR3 loop spans 15 amino acids. DNA for the CDR3: TGTGCCAGCAGCTTGGAACCCGGACAGACCTACGAGCAGTACTTC. Translated, it gives CASSLEPGQTYEQYF.

To note about this clonotype: As the CDR3 is not closed by the conserved phenylalanine or tryptophan, this likely results from a read error. The rearrangement uses TRBV7-9 and TRBJ1-1, with no clear D. Germline lookup yields CDR1 SEHNR and CDR2 FQNEAQ (reference sequence). This CDR3 has 12 amino acids. Trimming pared 1 base from V and 5 bases from J, leaving 5 bases between. CDR3 loop: CASSLGVTEAFS. CDR3 bases: TGTGCCAGCAGCTTAGGCGTTACTGAAGCTTTCTCT.

This clonotype was found a few times. The CDR3 sequence: CSARDLGTPDNQPQHF. CDR3 DNA sequence: TGCAGTGCTAGAGATCTCGGCACACCGGACAATCAGCCCCAGCATTTT. The rearrangement joins TRBV20-1 to TRBJ1-5; D is uncertain. Trimming removed 0 bases from V and 3 bases from J, with 15 bases in between. The germline V gene encodes CDR1 DFQATT and CDR2 SNEGSKA (reference sequence). The CDR3 extends over 16 amino acids.

This clonotype was detected many times. The chain combines TRBV4-3 with TRBJ1-1, with 7 bases matching TRBD1. J lost 5 bases, V lost 2 bases, and 5 bases had no gene match. Per germline, CDR1 LGHNA and CDR2 YSLEER. This CDR3 has 14 amino acids. In nucleotides, the CDR3 is TGCGCCAGCAGCCAATTCAGGGGGGGAACTGAAGCTTTCTTT. It specifies CASSQFRGGTEAFF.

This sequence joins TRBV7-2 and TRBJ2-7; 12 bases agree with TRBD2. The ends lost 1 base at V and 4 bases at J; junction bases unmatched: 5. This CDR3 comprises 16 residues. Germline values: CDR1 SGHTA, CDR2 FQGNSA. In DNA, the CDR3 is TGTGCCAGCAGCTTAGGGACTAGCGGGGCGACTTACGAGCAGTACTTC. It is translated as CASSLGTSGATYEQYF.

This clonotype was seen a few times. In DNA, the CDR3 is TGTGCCAGCAGCCAAGTGTCTACAGGGGTCACTGAAGCTTTCTTT. Amino acids: CASSQVSTGVTEAFF. V is TRBV3-1 and J is TRBJ1-1; 7 bases are a match to TRBD1. Trimming cost V 1 base and J 4 bases; bases outside gene matches: 6. Germline CDR1 reads LGHDT; CDR2 reads YNNKEL (reference sequence). This CDR3 contains 15 residues.